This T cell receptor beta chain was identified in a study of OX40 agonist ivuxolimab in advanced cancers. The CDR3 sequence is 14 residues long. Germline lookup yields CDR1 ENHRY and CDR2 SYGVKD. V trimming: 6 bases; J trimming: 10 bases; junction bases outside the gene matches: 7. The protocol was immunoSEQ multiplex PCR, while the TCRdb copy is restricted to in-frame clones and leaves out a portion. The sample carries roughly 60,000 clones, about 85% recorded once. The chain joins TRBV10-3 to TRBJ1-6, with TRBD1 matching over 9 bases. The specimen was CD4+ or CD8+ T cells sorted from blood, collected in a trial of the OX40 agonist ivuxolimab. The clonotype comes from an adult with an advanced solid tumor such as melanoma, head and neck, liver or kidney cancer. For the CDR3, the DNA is TGTGCCATCAGAGGGGACAGGGACGGGTCACCCCTCCACTTT. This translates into CAIRGDRDGSPLHF.